This T cell receptor (beta chain) was recorded in a study of early T cells in non-severe SARS-CoV-2 infection. Individual cDNA molecules received unique molecular identifiers during library preparation. One entry per CDR3 protein, called by TCRdb with MiXCR from the 5' RACE reads. The sample consists of about 60,000 distinct CDR3 sequences, around 6% of them appearing once. This clonotype has at least ten counts. The CDR3 totals 18 residues. V lost 1 base, J lost 7 bases, and 14 bases stayed unmatched. Germline V gene sequence: CDR1 SGHVS, CDR2 FQNEAQ. The clonotype comes from an adult who was a healthcare worker with PCR-confirmed SARS-CoV-2 infection or an uninfected control (not recorded which). What was sequenced was whole blood. The rearrangement joins TRBV7-8 to TRBJ2-1; 9 positions agree with TRBD2. The CDR3 nucleotides read TGTGCCAGCAGCTTAGAGTTTAGCGGGAGTAAGGTGGCTAATGAGCAGTTCTTC. It codes for CASSLEFSGSKVANEQFF.